These T cell receptor beta chains were read from a single sample in a study of monozygotic twins with inflammatory bowel disease. From its re-call of the 5' RACE reads, TCRdb lists each CDR3 protein once, without DNA. The ten most abundant clones cover around 2.5% of a sample with over 110,000 distinct CDR3 sequences. The specimen was blood. The receptors come from a human donor with ulcerative colitis or Crohn's disease, or a healthy co-twin of an affected twin (not recorded which). CDR3s include the opening cysteine and the closing phenylalanine or tryptophan. Each record gives: V gene, J gene, CDR3 protein.

V: TRBV4-1; J: TRBJ1-3; CDR3: CASSRVDGRANTIYF
V: TRBV5-1; J: TRBJ2-1; CDR3: CASSRTGSIAQNSYNEQFF
V: TRBV10-3; J: TRBJ1-2; CDR3: CAISETEQGADGYTF
V: TRBV3-1; J: TRBJ2-7; CDR3: CASSQGYEQYF
V: TRBV20-1; J: TRBJ2-7; CDR3: CSARPLGRYAYEQYF
V: TRBV20-1; J: TRBJ1-2; CDR3: CSASSAGRGTGYTF
V: TRBV20-1; J: TRBJ1-5; CDR3: CSARGGGGQPQHF
V: TRBV4-1; J: TRBJ2-5; CDR3: CASSQGDVLRETQYF
V: TRBV5-6; J: TRBJ2-1; CDR3: CASSLPWWTLSYNEQFF
V: TRBV20-1; J: TRBJ2-6; CDR3: CSASRWGAGANVLTF
V: TRBV20-1; J: TRBJ2-1; CDR3: CSAKDRDRVSYNEQFF
V: TRBV5-1; J: TRBJ2-7; CDR3: CASSLGQATYEQYF
V: TRBV6-5; J: TRBJ1-3; CDR3: CASSRRSGNTIYF
V: TRBV20-1; J: TRBJ1-1; CDR3: CSATSPPDSLNTEAFF
V: TRBV29-1; J: TRBJ1-2; CDR3: CSAIPGTGANYGYTF
V: TRBV20-1; J: TRBJ1-6; CDR3: CSAPTRDRTSPLHF
V: TRBV9; J: TRBJ2-1; CDR3: CASSALLTRNEQFF
V: TRBV6-5; J: TRBJ1-5; CDR3: CASSSRTVLEPQHF
V: TRBV4-3; J: TRBJ2-3; CDR3: CASSPRGAGTDTQYF
V: TRBV20-1; J: TRBJ1-4; CDR3: CSARDREGLNEKLFF
V: TRBV5-6; J: TRBJ2-1; CDR3: CASSLDRGFNEQFF
V: TRBV12-3/TRBV12-4; J: TRBJ1-4; CDR3: CASSLEAGTGNEKLFF
V: TRBV30; J: TRBJ1-5; CDR3: CAWSVQKGQPQHF
V: TRBV11-1; J: TRBJ2-3; CDR3: CASSFRDRVSTPTDNTQYF
V: TRBV4-3; J: TRBJ1-6; CDR3: CASSQAGARTNSPLHF
V: TRBV18; J: TRBJ2-2; CDR3: CASSKGLAGESGELFF
V: TRBV5-1; J: TRBJ1-6; CDR3: CASSLLAGYNSPLHF
V: TRBV4-2; J: TRBJ2-1; CDR3: CASSQTDRVLQFF
V: TRBV6-2/TRBV6-3; J: TRBJ2-2; CDR3: CAILVGAGELFF
V: TRBV20-1; J: TRBJ2-3; CDR3: CSATHAGAGTDTQYF